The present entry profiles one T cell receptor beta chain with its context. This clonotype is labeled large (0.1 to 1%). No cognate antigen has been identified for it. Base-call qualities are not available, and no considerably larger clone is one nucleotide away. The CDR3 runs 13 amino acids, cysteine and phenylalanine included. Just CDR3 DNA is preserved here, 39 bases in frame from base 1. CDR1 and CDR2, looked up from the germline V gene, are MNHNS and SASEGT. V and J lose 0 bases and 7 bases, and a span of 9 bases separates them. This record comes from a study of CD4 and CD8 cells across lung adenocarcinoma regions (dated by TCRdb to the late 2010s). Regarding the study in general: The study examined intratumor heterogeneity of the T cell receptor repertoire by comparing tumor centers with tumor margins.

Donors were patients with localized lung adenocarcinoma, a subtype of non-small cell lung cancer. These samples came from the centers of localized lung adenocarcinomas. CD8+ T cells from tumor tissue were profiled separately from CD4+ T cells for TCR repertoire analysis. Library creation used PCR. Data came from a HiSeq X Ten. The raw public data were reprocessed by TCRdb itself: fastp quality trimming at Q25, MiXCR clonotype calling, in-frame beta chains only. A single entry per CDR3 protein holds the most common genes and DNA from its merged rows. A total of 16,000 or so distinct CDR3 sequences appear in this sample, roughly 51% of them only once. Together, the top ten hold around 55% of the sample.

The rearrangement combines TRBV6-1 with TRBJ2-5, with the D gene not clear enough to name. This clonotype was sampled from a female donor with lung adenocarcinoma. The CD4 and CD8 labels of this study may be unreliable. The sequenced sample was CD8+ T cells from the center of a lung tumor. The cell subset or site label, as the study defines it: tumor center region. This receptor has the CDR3 CASSEAREATQYF. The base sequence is TGTGCCAGCAGTGAAGCGCGAGAGGCGACCCAGTACTTC.